This T cell receptor beta chain was profiled in a study of PD-1 blockade in classical Hodgkin lymphoma. The data were produced by immunoSEQ multiplex PCR, yet TCRdb's version contains in-frame clones alone and is incomplete. The table records roughly 62,000 clones, 70% to 90% of them present only once. This clone was seen more than once but under ten times. Antigen unknown. The patients all showed relapse after autologous stem cell transplantation, while their brentuximab vedotin exposure varied. Study-wide points: Newly diagnosed patients were reported to exhibit reduced baseline TCR diversity relative to healthy donors. Individuals initiating nivolumab under 1 year after ASCT were excluded. The authors have not defined what causes the repertoire differences, possibly disease activity or prior therapy. Complete responders matched newly diagnosed patients in baseline diversity.

CDR1 and CDR2 (germline): SEHNR, FQNEAQ (reference sequence). Trimming cost V 7 bases and J 1 base; bases outside gene matches: 7. This CDR3 region has 15 residues. The TCR originated in a human donor with classical Hodgkin lymphoma. The V and J genes are TRBV7-9 and TRBJ1-1; 9 bases are shared with TRBD1. The sample was peripheral blood mononuclear cells (PBMCs), taken at baseline. Here the CDR3 reads CASTFLQGANTEAFF. The CDR3 DNA reads TGTGCCAGCACCTTCTTACAGGGGGCGAACACTGAAGCTTTCTTT.